A selection of T cell receptor beta chains follows, all from one sample in a study of blood T cell repertoires in COVID-19. Data came from immunoSEQ multiplex PCR; TCRdb stores just in-frame clones and leaves some out. Of about 180,000 clones listed, approximately 86% are singletons. Sample: peripheral blood. These receptors all come from a woman under 40 with active or convalescent COVID-19. CDR3s include the opening cysteine and the closing phenylalanine or tryptophan. D genes are given only for firm matches. Clone size is given for some rows only: seen once, a few or many times, or a class if the clone is expanded.

clone size	V gene	D gene	J gene	CDR3 DNA	CDR3 protein
NA	TRBV5-6	TRBD1	TRBJ1-5	TGTGCCAGCAGCCTCTCTGGACAGGGGGCCGGTCAGCCCCAGCATTTT	CASSLSGQGAGQPQHF
few	TRBV18	TRBD1	TRBJ1-5	TGTGCCAGCTCACCCGCAGGGGGCAGTCAGCCCCAGCATTTT	CASSPAGGSQPQHF
NA	TRBV28	TRBD1	TRBJ2-1	TGTGCCAGCAGTGACCGGGACAGGCTTACGGGTGAGCAGTTCTTC	CASSDRDRLTGEQFF
NA	TRBV5-1	NA	TRBJ1-1	TGCGCCAGCAGCCCGTTGGTCCCGGAGACTGAAGCTTTCTTT	CASSPLVPETEAFF
few	TRBV29-1	TRBD1	TRBJ1-1	TGCAGCTTGACGGGACAGCTGAACACTGAAGCTTTCTTT	CSLTGQLNTEAFF
NA	TRBV29-1	NA	TRBJ2-7	TGCAGCTTCTTAGCGGACCACTCCTACGAGCAGTACTTC	CSFLADHSYEQYF
NA	TRBV27	TRBD2	TRBJ2-1	TGTGCCAGCAGTTCATCCAGGACTAGCGGGGGACTTAATGAGCAGTTCTTC	CASSSSRTSGGLNEQFF
NA	TRBV3-1/TRBV3-2	TRBD1	TRBJ2-2	TGTGCCAGCAGCCATAGACAGGGGTCCGGGGAGCTGTTTTTT	CASSHRQGSGELFF
NA	TRBV18	TRBD1	TRBJ2-7	TGTGCCAGCCAAAGGGACAGTACCTACGAGCAGTACTTC	CASQRDSTYEQYF
NA	TRBV6-6	TRBD1	TRBJ1-5	TGTGCCAGCAGGGACAGGGATAGTCAGCCCCAGCATTTT	CASRDRDSQPQHF
medium-sized	TRBV10-1	TRBD1	TRBJ1-6	TGCGCCAGCAGCTTGGACAGGGCAAGGTCACCCCTCCACTTT	CASSLDRARSPLHF
NA	TRBV7-9	NA	TRBJ2-7	TGTGCCAGCAGCTCGCAGGGCTTCTACGAGCAGTACTTC	CASSSQGFYEQYF
NA	TRBV2	NA	TRBJ2-7	TGTGCCAGCAGTGCCCCTTTATACGAGCAGTACTTC	CASSAPLYEQYF
NA	TRBV28	NA	TRBJ2-4	TGTGCCAGCAGTTCCTCCCCGGGGTACGCAGCCAAAAACATTCAGTACTTC	CASSSSPGYAAKNIQYF
NA	TRBV29-1	TRBD2	TRBJ2-1	TGCAGCGTCCTGAAACTAGCGGGAGGGCCCAACAATGAGCAGTTCTTC	CSVLKLAGGPNNEQFF
NA	TRBV28	TRBD1	TRBJ1-1	TGTGCCAGCGGCCGGGACAGGGGCCCGACTGGTGAAGCTTTCTTT	CASGRDRGPTGEAFF
NA	TRBV6-5	NA	TRBJ1-1	TGTGCCAGCAGTTACAGGGCAGGGAATACTGAAGCTTTCTTT	CASSYRAGNTEAFF
NA	TRBV19	NA	TRBJ1-4	TGTGCCAGTAGTGGGAGGGGAACTAATGAAAAACTGTTTTTT	CASSGRGTNEKLFF
few	TRBV29-1	NA	TRBJ1-2	TGCAGCGTTGATTCCGGGGAGGGGTATGGCTACACCTTC	CSVDSGEGYGYTF
NA	TRBV28	NA	TRBJ1-2	TGTGCCACCGAGGGTGGCTATGGCTACACCTTC	CATEGGYGYTF
NA	TRBV6-2/TRBV6-3	TRBD1	TRBJ1-2	TGTGCCAGCAGCCACCGGGACAGGCTCTATGGCTACACCTTC	CASSHRDRLYGYTF
NA	TRBV2	TRBD1	TRBJ1-2	TGTGCCAGCAGTGAGGAAGACAGGGTCCTTAGTAACTATGGCTACACCTTC	CASSEEDRVLSNYGYTF
NA	TRBV20-1	TRBD1	TRBJ2-7	TGCAGTGCTGGGGACAGGGGGGTGCAGTACTTC	CSAGDRGVQYF
few	TRBV11-3	TRBD2	TRBJ2-3	TGTGCCAGCAGCTTAGGGGACTATGGGGATACGCAGTATTTT	CASSLGDYGDTQYF
NA	TRBV4-1	TRBD2	TRBJ2-5	TGCGCCAGCAGCCAAGGGATAGCGGGGGCCATTGGGGGAGAGACCCAGTACTTC	CASSQGIAGAIGGETQYF
NA	TRBV19	TRBD1	TRBJ1-5	TGTGCCAGCTCCTTTACGAGGGGGCTCCAGCCCCAGCATTTT	CASSFTRGLQPQHF
NA	TRBV3-1/TRBV3-2	TRBD2	TRBJ2-5	TGTGCCAGCAGCCAAAAGGTAGCGGGAGCTGGTGGAGAGACCCAGTACTTC	CASSQKVAGAGGETQYF
NA	TRBV6-5	TRBD1	TRBJ1-2	TGTGCCAGCGATGTGGACAGGGTGGACTATGGCTACACCTTC	CASDVDRVDYGYTF
NA	TRBV5-4	NA	TRBJ2-7	TGTGCCAGCAGCCCGAAGAGGGCCGAAGGGTACGAGCAGTACTTC	CASSPKRAEGYEQYF
NA	TRBV3-1/TRBV3-2	TRBD2	TRBJ2-7	TGTGCCAGCAGCCACCCCTTTAGCGGGAGGGCTTCCTACGAGCAGTACTTC	CASSHPFSGRASYEQYF
NA	TRBV24-1	NA	TRBJ2-3	TGTGCCACCAGTGATTTTCCCCCCGGGTCCACAAGAGATACGCAGTATTTT	CATSDFPPGSTRDTQYF
NA	TRBV5-1	NA	TRBJ2-7	TGCGCCAGCAGCCCACCCCCAGAATCCTACGAGCAGTACTTC	CASSPPPESYEQYF
NA	TRBV5-6	NA	TRBJ1-2	TGTGCCAGCAGCTTGGGGGTCAGGGTCGACTATGGCTACACCTTC	CASSLGVRVDYGYTF
NA	TRBV13	NA	TRBJ1-3	TGTGCCAGCAGCCTCCCGGGGGGGGCTGGAAACACCATATATTTT	CASSLPGGAGNTIYF
NA	TRBV9	NA	TRBJ1-1	TGTGCCAGCAGCGTTGACGGGGGGACTGAAGCTTTCTTT	CASSVDGGTEAFF
NA	TRBV6-1	NA	TRBJ1-5	TGTGCCAGCAGTGAACAACGCTCCGGCGGTCAGCCCCAGCATTTT	CASSEQRSGGQPQHF
NA	TRBV19	TRBD1	TRBJ2-1	TGTGCCAGCCGGGACAGGACCTACAATGAGCAGTTCTTC	CASRDRTYNEQFF
NA	TRBV5-6	NA	TRBJ1-3	TGTGCCAGCAGCCTCCGGGGGAGTCCTGGAAACACCATATATTTT	CASSLRGSPGNTIYF
NA	TRBV19	TRBD2	TRBJ2-3	TGTGCCAGTAGTACGGGACTAGCGGGGGATACAGATACGCAGTATTTT	CASSTGLAGDTDTQYF
NA	TRBV4-2	TRBD2	TRBJ2-1	TGTGCCAGCAGCCAAGCGCTAGCGGGGGAGTACAATGAGCAGTTCTTC	CASSQALAGEYNEQFF
NA	TRBV4-1	NA	TRBJ1-1	TGCGCCACAACGGACAGCGGCTTTAGGGCTTTCTTT	CATTDSGFRAFF
once	TRBV27	TRBD2	TRBJ2-2	TGTGCCAGCAGAACCCGGACTAGTGAGGAGGCCGGGGAGCTGTTTTTT	CASRTRTSEEAGELFF
NA	TRBV5-5	TRBD1	TRBJ2-7	TGTGCCAGCAGCCCGGGACAGGGGAAGGCCTACGAGCAGTACTTC	CASSPGQGKAYEQYF
NA	TRBV7-9	NA	TRBJ2-7	TGTGCCAGCAGCTTAGGACAGGAGGAGCAGTACTTC	CASSLGQEEQYF
NA	TRBV7-2	TRBD2	TRBJ2-5	TGTGCCAGCAGCTTAATAGCGGGAGGGAGAGAGACCCAGTACTTC	CASSLIAGGRETQYF
NA	TRBV24-1	TRBD1	TRBJ1-2	TGTGCCACCAGCCCCCGACAGGGAAGCTATGGCTACACCTTC	CATSPRQGSYGYTF
NA	TRBV7-7	NA	TRBJ2-5	TGTGCTAGCAGCTTAGGTGGCAGACAAGAGACCCAGTACTTC	CASSLGGRQETQYF
NA	TRBV6-5	TRBD1	TRBJ1-5	TGTGCCAGCAGTTGGAATCACAGGGGCGATCAGCCCCAGCATTTT	CASSWNHRGDQPQHF
once	TRBV12-3/TRBV12-4	TRBD1	TRBJ2-7	TGTGCCAGCAGGGGACAGGGCTCCTACGAGCAGTACTTC	CASRGQGSYEQYF
few	TRBV27	NA	TRBJ1-1	TGTGCCAGCAGTCTATCCTCGTCCCTAATGAACACTGAAGCTTTCTTT	CASSLSSSLMNTEAFF
NA	TRBV6-1	TRBD1	TRBJ1-2	TGTGCCAGCAGTGAATACCCCGCAGGGGGGTACGGCTACACCTTC	CASSEYPAGGYGYTF
NA	TRBV4-1	NA	TRBJ2-3	TGCGCCAGCAGCCATTCGTTCCCAGCGGGCGGGGATACGCAGTATTTT	CASSHSFPAGGDTQYF
NA	TRBV27	NA	TRBJ1-5	TGTGCCAGCCGCCCCGACAGTTATAGCAATCAGCCCCAGCATTTT	CASRPDSYSNQPQHF